These 17 T cell receptor beta chains were sequenced from one sample in a study of cytomegalovirus exposure and HLA in healthy donors. TCRdb keeps only in-frame clones here, not all; method: immunoSEQ multiplex PCR. Among about 360,000 clones, about nine tenths were seen once, and the ten largest hold 0.83%. Sequences were obtained from PBMCs. These receptors were obtained from a woman younger than 35 in good health and CMV-seronegative.

J is TRBJ2-3 and V is TRBV5-8, with 14 bases fitting TRBD2. Germline V gene data show CDR1 as SGHTS and CDR2 as YDEGEE. The J segment lost 0 bases and the V segment lost 5 bases, leaving 5 bases of the junction unmatched. This CDR3 is built from 17 residues. CDR3 protein: CASRGTSGRLSTDTQYF. DNA for the CDR3: TGTGCCAGCAGAGGGACTAGCGGGAGACTTAGCACAGATACGCAGTATTTT.

The chain combines TRBV9 with TRBJ2-1, with TRBD2 as a possible D gene (6 bases). The CDR3 has 15 amino acids. Germline-derived CDR1 and CDR2 are SGDLS and YYNGEE. With 3 bases removed from V and 4 bases from J, the gap between germline ends came to 14 bases. CDR3 sequence (DNA): TGTGCCAGCAGCGGAGGAGGGACGGCTTACAATGAGCAGTTCTTC. It codes for CASSGGGTAYNEQFF.

The J gene is TRBJ2-7, the V gene TRBV25-1, with 8 bases that match TRBD2. Germline V CDR1 and CDR2: MGHDK, SYGVNS. The CDR3 spans 16 residues. Trimming cost V 6 bases and J 2 bases; bases outside gene matches: 12. The CDR3 is CASSPGGVTDPYEQYF. For the CDR3, the DNA is TGTGCCAGCAGCCCGGGGGGGGTGACAGACCCCTACGAGCAGTACTTC.

On this clone itself: The identical CDR3 is also encoded by other nucleotide sequences in the sample. V gene TRBV27 combines with J gene TRBJ1-1; weak D call: TRBD1 (6 bases). Trimming removed 2 bases at V and 3 bases at J, with 7 bases between. CDR1 is MNHEY, CDR2 SMNVEV, per germline (reference sequence). The CDR3 is made up of 13 amino acids. The CDR3 sequence is CASSLAGDTEAFF. The CDR3 DNA sequence: TGTGCCAGCAGTTTAGCAGGGGACACTGAAGCTTTCTTT.

This clone came up a few times. The chain employs TRBV27 and TRBJ2-7; the match to TRBD1 covers 7 bases. J lost 3 bases, V lost 5 bases, and 4 bases had no gene match. The CDR3 runs to 13 residues. Germline loops: CDR1 MNHEY, CDR2 SMNVEV (reference sequence). CDR3 nucleotides: TGTGCCAGCAGTGTTACAGGGGTCTACGAGCAGTACTTC. Translating gives CASSVTGVYEQYF.

A single count supports this clone. The chain employs TRBV28 and TRBJ2-5; 13 positions agree with TRBD2. The CDR3 loop spans 17 amino acids. V lost 5 bases and J lost 2; bases outside the gene matches: 8. Germline CDR1 MDHEN, CDR2 SYDVKM. In DNA form, the CDR3 reads TGTGCCAGCAGTCCCCCAGGACTAGCGGGAGTGCAAGAGACCCAGTACTTC. This gives the protein CASSPPGLAGVQETQYF. Combining the CDR3 with reference TRBV28 and TRBJ2-5 gives the whole variable domain DVKVTQSSRYLVKRTGEKVFLECVQDMDHENMFWYRQDPGLGLRLIYFSYDVKMKEKGDIPEGYSVSREKKERFSLILESASTNQTSMYLCASSPPGLAGVQETQYFGPGTRLLVL.

The V call is TRBV27, the J call TRBJ2-5, with 10 bases aligning to TRBD1. Trimming at V came to 7 bases and at J to 1 base, leaving 6 bases not matched to a gene. The CDR3 totals 15 residues. Per the germline V gene, CDR1 is MNHEY and CDR2 is SMNVEV (reference sequence). The CDR3 sequence: CASTTGTGVQETQYF. In DNA form, the CDR3 reads TGTGCCAGCACCACCGGGACAGGGGTCCAAGAGACCCAGTACTTC.

V gene TRBV4-1 combines with J gene TRBJ2-7, with 9 bases matching TRBD2. Germline V gene data show CDR1 as MGHRA and CDR2 as YSYEKL. This CDR3 contains 15 residues. The V and J ends lost 4 bases and 0 bases, in that order; junction bases with no gene match: 4. CDR3 residues: CASSPRTSDSYEQYF. CDR3 bases: TGCGCCAGCAGCCCCCGGACTAGCGACTCCTACGAGCAGTACTTC.

The rearrangement links TRBV27 to TRBJ1-2; TRBD1 is a possible D gene (5 bases). Germline V gives CDR1 MNHEY, CDR2 SMNVEV (reference sequence). V lost 3 bases, J lost 2 bases, and 13 bases lay in between. CDR3 length: 15 residues. Here the CDR3 reads CASSLLGEGNYGYTF. In DNA, the CDR3 is TGTGCCAGCAGTTTGCTAGGGGAAGGGAACTATGGCTACACCTTC.

The rearrangement joins TRBV10-3 to TRBJ2-5; 7 bases are a match to TRBD2. Per germline, CDR1 ENHRY and CDR2 SYGVKD. Trimming took 3 bases from V and 5 from J; bases not matched to a gene: 6. The CDR3 totals 14 residues. For the CDR3, the DNA is TGTGCCATCAGTGAAGGACTAGGTGGGGAGACCCAGTACTTC. It specifies CAISEGLGGETQYF.

V and J are TRBV9 and TRBJ1-3; D possibly corresponds to TRBD1 (5 bases). The CDR3 runs 15 residues. Trimming cost V 0 bases and J 8 bases, with 15 bases left between them. CDR1 and CDR2 from the germline V gene are SGDLS and YYNGEE. For the CDR3, the DNA is TGTGCCAGCAGCGTAGGGACAACTGGAGGGGACACCATATATTTT. Translating gives CASSVGTTGGDTIYF.

The V and J genes are TRBV27 and TRBJ1-5; no reliable D call. The CDR3 is made up of 15 amino acids. Germline CDR1 reads MNHEY; CDR2 reads SMNVEV (reference sequence). V was pared by 3 bases and J by 3 bases, with 12 bases between. CDR3 DNA sequence: TGTGCCAGCAGTTTCGCACAGCCTTCCAATCAGCCCCAGCATTTT. Its protein product is CASSFAQPSNQPQHF.

The genes are TRBV7-7 and TRBJ1-6, with D possibly being TRBD1 (6 bases). The CDR3 is 19 amino acids. The V end was cut by 4 bases, the J end by 0 bases, with 19 bases between. Germline V gene sequence: CDR1 SSHAT, CDR2 FNYEAQ (reference sequence). CDR3 bases: TGTGCCAGCAGCTCTGGTGGGGGCAGGCCCTTCTCCTATAATTCACCCCTCCACTTT. It translates to CASSSGGGRPFSYNSPLHF.

V and J are TRBV6-5 and TRBJ2-3; D not resolved. The CDR3 sequence is 15 residues long. V lost 2 bases to trimming and J lost 0 bases, with 9 bases between them. Germline assignment: CDR1 MNHEY and CDR2 SVGAGI. CDR3 nucleotide sequence: TGTGCCAGCAGTTACCCCCTGGGCAGCACAGATACGCAGTATTTT. This codes for CASSYPLGSTDTQYF.

This chain connects TRBV4-1 to TRBJ1-6, with 7 nucleotides matching TRBD1. CDR1 and CDR2 (germline): MGHRA, YSYEKL. This CDR3 contains 18 residues. V was pared by 4 bases and J by 6 bases, with 15 bases of the junction left unmatched. CDR3: CASSPKFLGGQINSPLHF. In DNA, the CDR3 is TGCGCCAGCAGCCCCAAATTCTTGGGGGGACAGATTAATTCACCCCTCCACTTT.

J is TRBJ1-4 and V is TRBV11-2, with 7 bases lining up with TRBD1. Germline trimming cut 5 bases from V and 5 bases from J; bases unmatched to any gene: 17. The CDR3 has 18 residues. Germline V lookup: CDR1 SGHAT, CDR2 FQNNGV. CDR3 sequence reads: CASSLLPGQSATNEKLFF. Here the CDR3 DNA reads TGTGCCAGCAGCCTTTTGCCGGGACAGTCAGCGACCAATGAAAAACTGTTTTTT.

This chain links TRBV5-5 with TRBJ1-5; 7 positions match TRBD1. The CDR3 length is 13 residues. The germline V gene has CDR1 SGHKS and CDR2 YYEKEE (reference sequence). V was clipped by 4 bases and J by 7 bases; unmatched bases: 5. CDR3 loop: CASSPGQPQPQHF. CDR3 nucleotides: TGTGCCAGCAGCCCGGGACAGCCACAGCCCCAGCATTTT.